This TCR beta chain appears in the sequencing data of a study of T cell responses to AZD1222 COVID-19 vaccine. Overall study findings and caveats: Repertoires were sampled only after the peak T cell response.

Profiled with immunoSEQ multiplex PCR; TCRdb holds only in-frame clones, not every one. The repertoire holds some 110,000 clones, with about 91% as singletons. Deletions cut 2 bases from V and 3 bases from J, with 11 bases between. The CDR3 consists of 16 residues. Germline CDR1 SNHLY, CDR2 FYNNEI. Worth noting for this clone: The antigen remains undetermined.

The analysis combined second doses at about 4 or about 12 weeks. The receptor was derived from an adult who received the AZD1222 COVID-19 vaccine. Specimen: peripheral blood, collected 28 days after the second AZD1222 dose. This chain joins TRBV2 and TRBJ1-6; the D gene is possibly TRBD1 (5 bases). The CDR3 region is CASSERGDFYNSPLHF. In DNA, the CDR3 is TGTGCCAGCAGTGAAAGGGGAGACTTCTATAATTCACCCCTCCACTTT.